This T cell receptor (beta chain) was found in a study of Graves' ophthalmopathy and Graves' hyperthyroidism. Broader study findings: This model predicted ophthalmopathy progression (sensitivity around 71%, specificity about 73%).

Amplifying from RNA transcripts, the study obtained TCR beta CDR3 regions. The workflow started with a first-round RT-PCR run with HTBI primers and then moved on to a second-round multiplex PCR. TCRdb fed the multiplex PCR reads into MiXCR, producing one record per CDR3 protein. The sample yields 1 million to 1.3 million distinct CDR3 sequences, 35% to 40% seen once. This clonotype has at least ten counts. No antigen is known for it. Unmatched junction bases numbered 8, after V lost 7 bases and J lost 5 bases. The CDR3 has 14 residues. Per the germline V gene, CDR1 is MNHEY and CDR2 is SVGEGT. Orbital computed tomography and thyroid ultrasound, along with TRAb, serum thyroxine and clinical symptoms, underpinned diagnosis.

This receptor was taken from an adult man with Graves' hyperthyroidism. Sequenced material: peripheral blood or thyroid tissue (not recorded which). The chain is built from TRBV6-2 or TRBV6-3 and TRBJ2-5, with 9 bases identical to TRBD2. The CDR3 region is CASTIAGVRETQYF. The CDR3 DNA follows: TGTGCCAGCACCATAGCGGGAGTTCGGGAGACCCAGTACTTC.